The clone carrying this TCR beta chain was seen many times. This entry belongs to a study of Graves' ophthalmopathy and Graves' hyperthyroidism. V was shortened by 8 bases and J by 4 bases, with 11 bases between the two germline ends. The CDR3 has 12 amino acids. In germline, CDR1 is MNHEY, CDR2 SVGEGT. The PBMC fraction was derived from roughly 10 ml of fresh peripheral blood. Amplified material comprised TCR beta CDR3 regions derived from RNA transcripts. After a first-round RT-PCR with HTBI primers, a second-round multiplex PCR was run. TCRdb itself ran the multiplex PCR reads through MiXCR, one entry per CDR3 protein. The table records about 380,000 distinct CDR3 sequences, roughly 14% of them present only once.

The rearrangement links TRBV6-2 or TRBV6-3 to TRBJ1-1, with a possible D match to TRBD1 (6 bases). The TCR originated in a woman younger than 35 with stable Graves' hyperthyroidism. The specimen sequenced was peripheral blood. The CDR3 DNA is TGTGCCAGCGGCAACAGGGTCACTGAAGCTTTCTTT. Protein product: CASGNRVTEAFF.